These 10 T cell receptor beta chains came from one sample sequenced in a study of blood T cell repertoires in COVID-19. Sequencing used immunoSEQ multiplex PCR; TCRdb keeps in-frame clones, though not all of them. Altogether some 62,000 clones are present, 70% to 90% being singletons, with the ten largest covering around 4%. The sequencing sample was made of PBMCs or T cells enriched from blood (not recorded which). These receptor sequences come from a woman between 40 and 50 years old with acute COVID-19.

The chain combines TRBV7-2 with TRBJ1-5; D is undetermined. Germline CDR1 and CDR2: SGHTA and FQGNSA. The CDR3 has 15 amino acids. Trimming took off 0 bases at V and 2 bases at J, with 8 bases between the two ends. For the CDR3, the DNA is TGTGCCAGCAGCTTAGCGTCAGAGGGCAATCAGCCCCAGCATTTT. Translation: CASSLASEGNQPQHF. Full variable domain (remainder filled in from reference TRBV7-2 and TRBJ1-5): GAGVSQSPSNKVTEKGKDVELRCDPISGHTALYWYRQSLGQGLEFLIYFQGNSAPDKSGLPSDRFSAERTGGSVSTLTIQRTQQEDSAVYLCASSLASEGNQPQHFGDGTRLSIL.

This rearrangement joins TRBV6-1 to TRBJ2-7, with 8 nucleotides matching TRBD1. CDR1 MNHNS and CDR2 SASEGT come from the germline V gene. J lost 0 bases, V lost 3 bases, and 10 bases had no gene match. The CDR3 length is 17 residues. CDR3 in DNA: TGTGCCAGCAGTGACCCCCGACAGGGGTTTAGCTCCTACGAGCAGTACGTC. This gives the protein CASSDPRQGFSSYEQYV.

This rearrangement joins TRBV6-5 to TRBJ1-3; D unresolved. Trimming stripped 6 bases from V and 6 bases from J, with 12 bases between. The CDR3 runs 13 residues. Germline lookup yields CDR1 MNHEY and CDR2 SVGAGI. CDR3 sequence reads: CASSRFRENTIYF. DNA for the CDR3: TGTGCCAGCAGCCGCTTTAGAGAAAACACCATATATTTT.

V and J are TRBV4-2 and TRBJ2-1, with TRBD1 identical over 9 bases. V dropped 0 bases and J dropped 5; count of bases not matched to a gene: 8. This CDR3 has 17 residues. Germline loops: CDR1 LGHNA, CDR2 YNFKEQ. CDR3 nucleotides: TGTGCCAGCAGCCAAGATTTTTTAGGGACAGGGAACAATGAGCAGTTCTTC. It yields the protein CASSQDFLGTGNNEQFF.

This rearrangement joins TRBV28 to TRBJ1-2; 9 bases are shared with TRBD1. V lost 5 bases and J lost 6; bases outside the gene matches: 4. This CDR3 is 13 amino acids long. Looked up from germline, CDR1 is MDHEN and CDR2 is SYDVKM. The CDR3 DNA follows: TGTGCCAGCAGTCCAGGGACAGGGAATGGCTACACCTTC. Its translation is CASSPGTGNGYTF.

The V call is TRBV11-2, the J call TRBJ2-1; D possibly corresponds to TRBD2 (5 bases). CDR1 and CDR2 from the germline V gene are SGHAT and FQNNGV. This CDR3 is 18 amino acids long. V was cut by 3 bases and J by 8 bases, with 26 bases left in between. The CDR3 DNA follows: TGTGCCAGCAGCTTTTCCCACCCCAGCGGACCAAAGTTCGATGAGCAGTTCTTC. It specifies CASSFSHPSGPKFDEQFF.

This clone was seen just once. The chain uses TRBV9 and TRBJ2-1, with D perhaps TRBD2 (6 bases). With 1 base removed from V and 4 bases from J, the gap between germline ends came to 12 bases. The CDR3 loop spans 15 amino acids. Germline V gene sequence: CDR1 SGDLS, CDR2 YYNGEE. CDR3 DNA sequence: TGTGCCAGCAGCGTATGGCCTAGCGAGTACAATGAGCAGTTCTTC. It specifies CASSVWPSEYNEQFF.

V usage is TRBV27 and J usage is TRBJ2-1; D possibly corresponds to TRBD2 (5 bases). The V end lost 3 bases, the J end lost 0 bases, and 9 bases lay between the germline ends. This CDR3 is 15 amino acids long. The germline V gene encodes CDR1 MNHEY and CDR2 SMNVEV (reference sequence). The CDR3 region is CASSLTGSSYNEQFF. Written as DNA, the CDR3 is TGTGCCAGCAGTTTGACGGGGAGCTCCTACAATGAGCAGTTCTTC.

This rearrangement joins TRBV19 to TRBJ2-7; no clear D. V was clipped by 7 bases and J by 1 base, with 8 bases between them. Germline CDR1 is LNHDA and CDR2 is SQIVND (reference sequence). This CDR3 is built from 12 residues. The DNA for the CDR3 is TGTGCCAGTAATAACTGTTCCTACGAGCAGTACGTC. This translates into CASNNCSYEQYV.

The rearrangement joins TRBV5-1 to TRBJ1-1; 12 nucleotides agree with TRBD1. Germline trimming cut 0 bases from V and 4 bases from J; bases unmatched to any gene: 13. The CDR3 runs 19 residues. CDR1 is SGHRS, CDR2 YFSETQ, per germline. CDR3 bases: TGCGCCAGCAGCTTGGGGTTAGGTGGGACAGGGGGCTCGGGCACTGAAGCTTTCTTT. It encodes CASSLGLGGTGGSGTEAFF. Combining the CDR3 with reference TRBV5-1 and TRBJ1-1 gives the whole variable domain KAGVTQTPRYLIKTRGQQVTLSCSPISGHRSVSWYQQTPGQGLQFLFEYFSETQRNKGNFPGRFSGRQFSNSRSEMNVSTLELGDSALYLCASSLGLGGTGGSGTEAFFGQGTRLTVV.